Included here is one T cell receptor (beta chain) sequence, with context. It has no known antigen specificity. No qualities accompany the bases; no much larger clone lies one base away. RNA was extracted using the RNeasy kit, and roughly 0.5 to 1 ug of the RNA was reverse transcribed with random hexamers. TCR beta CDR3 regions were amplified with the immunoSEQ multiplex PCR assay covering 54 Vbeta and 13 Jbeta segments. Bias from PCR amplification was corrected by using a synthetic template baseline for primer optimization and for computational correction. From the authors' description of their analysis: Reads were assigned to V, D and J genes according to IMGT and analyzed in immunoSEQ Analyzer, with only productive sequences retained. Clonality was computed as one minus Shannon entropy normalized by log2 of the number of productive unique sequences. Public and private clones were assessed among the 100 most prevalent clones of each patient and control. Susac-specific clones were defined as absent from healthy and MS cohorts, around 970 published viral clones and other ImmuneACCESS disease sequences. TCRdb handled the public reads itself, with Q25 trimming in fastp and clone calling in MiXCR, and kept productive beta chains. Each CDR3 protein gets just one entry, which takes the most common genes and DNA from the rows behind it. These V and J calls rely on TCRdb rather than the paper's analysis. The sample records under 80,000 distinct CDR3 sequences, about 92% of which are singletons. The top ten constitute about 0.52% of the sample.

The data derive from a study of CD8 T cells in Susac syndrome (dated 2019 in TCRdb). Background on the whole study: Of the Susac syndrome patients who were sequenced, more than five had clinically active disease and 8 or 9 were in clinical remission. Susac syndrome patients were therapy-naive, on corticosteroids (some also receiving IVIg), or on IVIg alone at blood withdrawal. Repertoire sequencing was used to test whether CD8+ T cell activation and differentiation in Susac syndrome was antigen driven.

Results and caveats for the whole study, not just this receptor: No clonal expansion was detected in the CD4+ T cell repertoire of Susac syndrome patients. The TCR sequencing and HLA analysis was acknowledged to have included a relatively small number of individuals.

High-throughput TCR beta sequencing profiled peripheral blood CD8+ and CD4+ T cells from healthy donors, Susac syndrome patients and multiple sclerosis patients. Recently defined diagnostic criteria for definite or probable disease were met by the Susac syndrome patients. Bulk CD8+ and CD4+ T cells were purified magnetically by negative isolation, whereas CD8+ TEMRA cells were enriched by FACS. Blood was collected in EDTA tubes and processed within 24 hours, with PBMCs isolated through density gradient centrifugation. PBMCs intended for TCR sequencing were cryopreserved in liquid nitrogen and thawed later in a water bath at 37 degrees C. Purity of sorted or isolated CD4+, CD8+ and CD8+ TEMRA cells was at least 90%. The sequence came from a human donor with Susac syndrome. Sequencing was performed on CD4+ T cells from PBMCs.

CDR3 reads: CASSPRQGLNYGYTF. The DNA sequence follows: TGTGCCAGCAGCCCGAGACAGGGGCTCAACTATGGCTACACCTTC. The V and J genes are TRBV7-9 and TRBJ1-2; TRBD1 aligns with 8 central bases. The germline V gene (reference sequence) supplies CDR1 SEHNR and CDR2 FQNEAQ. V ends up 5 bases short and J 2 bases short, with an unmatched junction base count of 7. The cysteine opens and the phenylalanine closes a CDR3 of 15 amino acids. Of all the DNA, just the CDR3 is kept, 45 bases in frame from base 1.